Given below is one T cell receptor (beta chain) in context. Its antigen remains undetermined. No base qualities exist here, and no much larger clone lies one base off it. The CDR3 runs 19 amino acids, cysteine and phenylalanine included. Only the CDR3 region is kept as DNA, spanning 57 bases read in frame from base 1. The data were taken from a study of T cell changes during pregnancy in multiple sclerosis (dated by TCRdb to the late 2010s). A note on the overall study: Changes in the T cell repertoire over the course of pregnancy were examined in this study in women with multiple sclerosis.

Preparation of the library involved the immunoSEQ multiplex PCR assay. TCRdb mirrors the immuneACCESS table, restricted to in-frame sequences. Some clones are absent from its copies; in checked studies, under half trace to an unresolved V gene, and the reason for the others is unknown. The sample contains approximately 65,000 clones, around 97% of them found a single time. Of the sample, about 2.3% is held by the ten largest clones. The specimen comprised CD8+ T cells from peripheral blood mononuclear cells, sampled after pregnancy. The sequence was collected from a female donor with multiple sclerosis, enrolled in a pregnancy study. Recombination linked TRBV7-5 to TRBJ2-5; TRBD2, the table's D call, was not compared with the DNA. TRBV7-5 is tagged as a pseudogene. CDR3 sequence: CARSLPLPGLAGGKETQYF. The nucleotide sequence reads TGTGCCAGAAGCTTGCCTCTTCCGGGACTAGCGGGAGGGAAAGAGACCCAGTACTTC.